The 23 T cell receptor beta chains given below trace back to one sample, sequenced in a study of glioma-infiltrating T cells. Using RNA template, CDR3s of TCR alpha and beta were amplified with iRepertoire arm-PCR. Each CDR3 protein gets one entry after TCRdb re-called the multiplex PCR reads with MiXCR. Of fewer than 200,000 distinct CDR3 sequences listed, around 40% were seen once; the top ten hold around 5%. Sequencing was done on a sample of glioma tissue, nonneoplastic brain tissue, or PBMCs (not recorded which). The receptors come from a human donor with low-grade glioma or glioblastoma, undergoing nonglioma brain surgery, or in good health (not recorded which).

This clonotype showed up just a few times. A much larger clone lies one base from this, so it may be a read error. The rearrangement joins TRBV15 to TRBJ1-1; a possible D gene is TRBD1 (6 bases). The V gene's germline CDR1 is LNHNV and CDR2 YYDKDF (reference sequence). This CDR3 has 15 amino acids. V was cut by 3 bases and J by 4 bases, with 15 bases left in between. As DNA, the CDR3 is TGTGCCACCAGCAGTAGGAGGGGGGGCATCACTGAAGCTTTCTTT. It yields the protein CATSSRRGGITEAFF.

This clonotype has a single count. The chain carries TRBV3-1 and TRBJ2-3; tentatively, D is TRBD2 (6 bases). V lost 6 bases and J 7 bases, leaving 20 bases between the germline ends. The CDR3 totals 15 residues. CDR1 and CDR2 from the germline V gene are LGHDT and YNNKEL (reference sequence). CDR3 sequence reads: CASREEPGERHTQYF. CDR3 nucleotides: TGTGCCAGCAGAGAAGAGCCGGGGGAGCGACATACGCAGTATTTT.

V gene TRBV6-5 combines with J gene TRBJ1-6, with D possibly TRBD1 on 6 matching bases. Trimming shortened V by 2 bases and J by 0 bases, and 17 bases separated the two germline ends. The germline CDR1 and CDR2 sequences are MNHEY and SVGAGI. The CDR3 is 19 amino acids. CDR3 nucleotide sequence: TGTGCCAGCAGTTACGCGGGGGGGGCTGGGAGCTCCTATAATTCACCCCTCCACTTT. It encodes CASSYAGGAGSSYNSPLHF.

This clonotype was picked up a small number of times. The rearrangement links TRBV12-3 or TRBV12-4 to TRBJ1-5; D ambiguous. This CDR3 has 15 amino acids. V lost 3 bases and J 2 bases, leaving 11 bases between the germline ends. CDR3 in amino acids: CASSFLGLGNQPQHF. In DNA form, the CDR3 reads TGTGCCAGCAGTTTTTTGGGTCTGGGCAATCAGCCCCAGCATTTT.

On this clonotype: A much larger clone lies a single base off, so this may be a read error. The rearrangement links TRBV2 to TRBJ2-5; a possible D gene is TRBD2 (5 bases). Germline loops: CDR1 SNHLY, CDR2 FYNNEI. The CDR3 spans 14 residues. The DNA for the CDR3 is TGTGCCAGCAATTGGTCACCCTCCGGGGAGACCAAGTACTTC. This codes for CASNWSPSGETKYF.

This clonotype was recorded at least ten times. The chain recombines TRBV25-1 with TRBJ2-5; 11 positions agree with TRBD1. The CDR3 consists of 14 residues. In germline, CDR1 is MGHDK, CDR2 SYGVNS. J lost 2 bases, V lost 6 bases, and 2 bases had no gene match. CDR3 sequence reads: CASRGTGGQETQYF. DNA for the CDR3: TGTGCCAGCAGGGGGACAGGGGGACAAGAGACCCAGTACTTC.

Concerning this clonotype itself: A read error may explain this, as a much larger clone is one base away. This chain joins TRBV7-9 and TRBJ1-1; D might be TRBD1 (5 bases). CDR3 length equals 13 residues. Trimming pared 8 bases from V and 3 bases from J, leaving 13 bases between. Germline lookup yields CDR1 SEHNR and CDR2 FQNEAQ (reference sequence). The CDR3 is CASSPKGYTEAFF. The CDR3 nucleotides read TGTGCCAGCTCCCCAAAGGGGTACACTGAAGCTTTCTTT.

This clonotype was counted many times. CDR3 bases: TGCAGTGCTAGAAGCGGGGGCGGCTACACCTTC. Encoded protein: CSARSGGGYTF. The V and J genes are TRBV20-1 and TRBJ1-2; D perhaps matches TRBD1 (6 bases). The CDR3 contains 11 residues. V was clipped by 2 bases and J by 8 bases, with 9 bases between them. Per the germline V gene, CDR1 is DFQATT and CDR2 is SNEGSKA (reference sequence).

This clonotype was picked up a small number of times. V is TRBV4-1 and J is TRBJ2-5, with D unclear. Germline V gene lookup returns CDR1 MGHRA and CDR2 YSYEKL. Trimming stripped 1 base from V and 0 bases from J, with 3 bases between. The CDR3 has 13 amino acids. The CDR3: CASSQVYQETQYF. CDR3 sequence (DNA): TGCGCCAGCAGCCAAGTGTACCAAGAGACCCAGTACTTC.

With regard to this clonotype: This may stem from a read error, because a much larger clone lies one nucleotide away. The chain has TRBV28 and TRBJ2-1, with 7 nucleotides matching TRBD2. Germline V gene data show CDR1 as MDHEN and CDR2 as SYDVKM. Germline trimming cut 6 bases from V and 2 bases from J; bases unmatched to any gene: 4. The CDR3 contains 14 residues. The CDR3 region is CASRTAGTYNEQFF. In DNA, the CDR3 is TGTGCCAGCAGGACAGCGGGGACCTACAATGAGCAGTTCTTC.

This clonotype has more than one count but fewer than ten. This chain links TRBV4-2 with TRBJ2-3, with D possibly TRBD2 on 6 matching bases. V was pared by 4 bases and J by 0 bases, with 11 bases between. Germline V gene data show CDR1 as LGHNA and CDR2 as YNFKEQ. This CDR3 has 15 amino acids. In nucleotides, the CDR3 is TGTGCCAGCAGCCCATGGAGGGGTAGCACAGATACGCAGTATTTT. Encoded protein: CASSPWRGSTDTQYF.

The chain joins TRBV6-1 to TRBJ2-1; TRBD2 matches at 10 bases. The length of the CDR3 is 16 residues. With V trimmed by 5 bases and J by 3 bases, 7 bases remained unmatched. Germline loops: CDR1 MNHNS, CDR2 SASEGT. In DNA form, the CDR3 reads TGTGCCAGCAGTCAACTAGCGGGGCCATGCTACAATGAGCAGTTCTTC. It codes for CASSQLAGPCYNEQFF.

V is TRBV6-1 and J is TRBJ2-1, with 12 bases fitting TRBD2. This CDR3 contains 15 residues. Germline V gives CDR1 MNHNS, CDR2 SASEGT. After removal of 10 bases from V and 8 bases from J, the junction contained 12 bases not matched to a gene. The CDR3 protein is CATHRRTSGTDEQFF. The CDR3 DNA sequence: TGTGCCACTCATAGACGGACTAGCGGGACGGATGAGCAGTTCTTC.

This rearrangement joins TRBV10-3 to TRBJ2-7; 9 bases are a match to TRBD1. Trimming at V came to 4 bases and at J to 3 bases, leaving 4 bases not matched to a gene. The CDR3 covers 14 residues. Germline lookup yields CDR1 ENHRY and CDR2 SYGVKD. Here the CDR3 DNA reads TGTGCCATCAGTGGACAGGGGGGGAGCTACGAGCAGTACTTC. Translated, it gives CAISGQGGSYEQYF.

Only a few counts were recorded for this clonotype. The gene calls are TRBV28 and TRBJ2-4; TRBD1 matches at 10 bases. Germline CDR1 and CDR2: MDHEN and SYDVKM. The CDR3 sequence is 16 residues long. Trimming took 4 bases from V and 6 from J; bases not matched to a gene: 9. CDR3: CASSSPPGQGINIQYF. The DNA of the CDR3 is TGTGCCAGCAGTTCACCGCCGGGACAGGGGATAAACATTCAGTACTTC.

V and J are TRBV12-3 or TRBV12-4 and TRBJ2-3; 7 bases fit TRBD2. V lost 3 bases to trimming and J lost 2 bases; unmatched junction nucleotides: 2. The CDR3 spans 14 residues. The CDR3 DNA follows: TGTGCCAGCAGTTTGGGGGGGGTCACAGATACGCAGTATTTT. Its protein product is CASSLGGVTDTQYF.

The chain combines TRBV3-1 with TRBJ2-5, with D perhaps given as TRBD1 or TRBD2 (7 bases each). Per the germline V gene, CDR1 is LGHDT and CDR2 is YNNKEL (reference sequence). Trimming pared 4 bases from V and 2 bases from J, leaving 29 bases between. The CDR3 has 20 residues. The CDR3 loop reads CASSPADRATPGLLQETQYF. CDR3 nucleotide sequence: TGTGCCAGCAGCCCAGCAGACAGGGCGACTCCGGGACTATTACAAGAGACCCAGTACTTC.

This clonotype has at least ten counts. This rearrangement joins TRBV2 to TRBJ2-3; 11 nucleotides agree with TRBD2. The CDR3 runs to 13 residues. CDR1 and CDR2 from the germline V gene are SNHLY and FYNNEI. V shed 10 bases and J 2 bases; nucleotides not matched to a gene: 2. CDR3: CAKGLADTDTQYF. CDR3 DNA sequence: TGTGCCAAGGGACTAGCGGACACAGATACGCAGTATTTT.

The genes are TRBV6-2 or TRBV6-3 and TRBJ2-1; D gene uncertain. The germline CDR1 and CDR2 sequences are MNHEY and SVGEGT. CDR3 size: 15 residues. Here the CDR3 reads CARSGVGYNYNEQFF. The DNA of the CDR3 is TGTGCAAGAAGTGGCGTAGGGTATAACTACAATGAGCAGTTCTTC.

Turning to this clonotype: Just one base apart from a much larger clone, this may be a read error. The V gene is TRBV6-2 or TRBV6-3, the J gene TRBJ1-1; no clear D. Germline V lookup: CDR1 MNHEY, CDR2 SVGEGT. The CDR3 is 14 residues long. Trimming left V 5 bases short and J 0 bases short, with 10 bases between. CDR3 sequence reads: CASSGHGMNTEAFF. CDR3 sequence (DNA): TGTGCCAGCAGTGGGCATGGCATGAACACTGAAGCTTTCTTT.

On this clonotype itself: This sequence may be a read error, since a much larger clone differs from it by one base. The V call is TRBV20-1, the J call TRBJ2-1, with D perhaps given as TRBD1 or TRBD2 (5 bases each). CDR1 and CDR2 (germline): DFQATT, SNEGSKA (reference sequence). With 6 bases removed from V and 6 bases from J, the gap between germline ends came to 18 bases. The CDR3 contains 14 residues. DNA for the CDR3: TGCAGTGCCAAAGGGAAGATGGGACCCAATGAGCAGTTCTTC. Its translation: CSAKGKMGPNEQFF.

This clonotype was seen repeatedly, ten times or more. V usage is TRBV27 and J usage is TRBJ2-7, with TRBD2 matching over 8 bases. Per germline, CDR1 MNHEY and CDR2 SMNVEV (reference sequence). Losses at the gene ends were 3 bases for V and 4 bases for J; bases not matched to a gene: 2. The CDR3 extends over 13 amino acids. The CDR3 region is CASSFTSGYEQYF. In DNA, the CDR3 is TGTGCCAGCAGTTTTACTAGCGGATACGAGCAGTACTTC.

There are many counts of this clonotype. The genes are TRBV20-1 and TRBJ1-2; 9 nucleotides align to TRBD1. The CDR3 consists of 13 residues. The trim removed 4 bases at V and 4 bases at J, leaving 4 bases unmatched. Per germline, CDR1 DFQATT and CDR2 SNEGSKA (reference sequence). CDR3: CSAMGQGGYGYTF. The CDR3 DNA reads TGCAGTGCTATGGGACAGGGCGGCTATGGCTACACCTTC.